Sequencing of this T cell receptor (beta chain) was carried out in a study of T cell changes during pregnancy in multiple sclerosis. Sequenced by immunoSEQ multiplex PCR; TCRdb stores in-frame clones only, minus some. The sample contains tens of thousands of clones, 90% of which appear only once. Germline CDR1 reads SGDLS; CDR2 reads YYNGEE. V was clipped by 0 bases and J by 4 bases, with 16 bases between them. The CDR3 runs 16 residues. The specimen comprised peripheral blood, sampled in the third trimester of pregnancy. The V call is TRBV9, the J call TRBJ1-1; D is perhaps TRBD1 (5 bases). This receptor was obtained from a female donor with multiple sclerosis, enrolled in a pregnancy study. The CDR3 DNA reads TGTGCCAGCAGCGTAGGAGGACGGGGGGAAGGCACTGAAGCTTTCTTT. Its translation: CASSVGGRGEGTEAFF.